This TCR beta chain was identified during a study of T-cell memory formation after mild COVID-19. Study-level background: TCR clustering was largely donor specific. Broader study findings: Later expanders leaned CD4+, whereas clones that contracted between day 15 and 85 were balanced CD4/CD8. Contracting CD4+ clones sat mainly in CM and EM; CD8+ in EMRA.

With 1 base removed from V and 3 bases from J, the gap between germline ends came to 10 bases. Looked up from germline, CDR1 is SQVTM and CDR2 is ANQGSEA. The CDR3 has 13 residues. The TCR alpha and TCR beta cDNA libraries, bearing sample barcodes and UMIs, were generated by 5'RACE using constant-segment primers. TCRdb reprocessed the 5' RACE reads with MiXCR, giving one entry per CDR3 protein. The sample contains 250,000 or so distinct CDR3 sequences, more than 15% of which appear only once. The sample holds a few counts of this clonotype. What it binds is not known. This clonotype was obtained from a man between 18 and 29 years old who had mild COVID-19 (a few samples of this study predate the infection). Cell type and time point are not known. Sequences were obtained from PBMCs or a T cell subset sorted from them (not recorded which). The J gene is TRBJ2-7, the V gene TRBV29-1; either TRBD1 or TRBD2 may fit D (5 bases each). Here the CDR3 reads CSVEGDGYYEQYF. CDR3 sequence (DNA): TGCAGCGTTGAAGGGGACGGGTACTACGAGCAGTACTTC.